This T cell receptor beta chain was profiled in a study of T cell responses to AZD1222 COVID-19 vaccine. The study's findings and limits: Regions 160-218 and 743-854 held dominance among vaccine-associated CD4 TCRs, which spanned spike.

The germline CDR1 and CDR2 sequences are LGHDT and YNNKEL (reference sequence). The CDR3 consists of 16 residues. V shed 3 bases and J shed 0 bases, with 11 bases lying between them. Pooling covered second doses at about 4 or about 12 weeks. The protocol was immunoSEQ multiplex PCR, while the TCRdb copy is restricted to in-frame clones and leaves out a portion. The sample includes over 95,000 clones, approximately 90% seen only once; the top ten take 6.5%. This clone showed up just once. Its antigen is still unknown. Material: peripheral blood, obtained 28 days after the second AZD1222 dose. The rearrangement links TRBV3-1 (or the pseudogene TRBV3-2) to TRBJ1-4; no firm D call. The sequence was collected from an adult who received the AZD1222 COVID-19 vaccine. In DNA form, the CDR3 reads TGTGCCAGCAGCCAGGGAACGCGGGCAACTAATGAAAAACTGTTTTTT. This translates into CASSQGTRATNEKLFF.